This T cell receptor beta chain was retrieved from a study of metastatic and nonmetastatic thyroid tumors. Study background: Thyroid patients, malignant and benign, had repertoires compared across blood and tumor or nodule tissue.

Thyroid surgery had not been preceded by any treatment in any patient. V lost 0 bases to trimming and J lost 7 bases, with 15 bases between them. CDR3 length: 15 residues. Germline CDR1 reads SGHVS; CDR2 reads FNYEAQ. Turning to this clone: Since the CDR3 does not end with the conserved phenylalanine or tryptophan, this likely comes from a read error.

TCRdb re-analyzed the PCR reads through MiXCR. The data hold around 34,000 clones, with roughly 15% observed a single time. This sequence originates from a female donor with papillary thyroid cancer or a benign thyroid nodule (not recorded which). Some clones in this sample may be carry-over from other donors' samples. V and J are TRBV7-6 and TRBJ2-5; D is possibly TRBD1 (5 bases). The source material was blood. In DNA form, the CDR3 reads TGTGCCAGCAGCTTAGCTGTCGAGCTCAGGGTGACCCAGTACCTC. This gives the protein CASSLAVELRVTQYL.